Listed below are T cell receptor beta chains from one sample, sequenced in a study of T cell repertoires in ileal Crohn's disease. Sequencing used immunoSEQ multiplex PCR; TCRdb keeps in-frame clones, though not all of them. The table includes around 7,900 clones, roughly 80% detected once. The specimen sequenced was ileal tissue. Every receptor here comes from an adult with Crohn's disease. The conserved cysteine and the conserved F or W are not part of the CDR3 here.

ASHITGVRGYT,TRBV2,TRBJ1-2
ATRLPPGMNTEAF,TRBV7-8,TRBJ1-1
ASSSPTGDGGTDTQY,TRBV5-4,TRBJ2-3
ASSLTGYGSPLH,TRBV11-3,TRBJ1-6
ASSHGGNPLEQY,TRBV5-1,TRBJ2-7
ASWDRGNIQY,TRBV5-4,TRBJ2-4
ASSLDRWDEAF,TRBV27,TRBJ1-1
ASSQVFPAGAAYNEQF,TRBV4-3,TRBJ2-1
ASSKENYGYT,TRBV2,TRBJ1-2
ASKLSYNSPLH,TRBV2,TRBJ1-6
ASSERQGRTEAF,TRBV6-1,TRBJ1-1
ASSQGTGRSNQPQH,TRBV11-1,TRBJ1-5
ASSSGAEYGYT,TRBV5-1,TRBJ1-2
ASSLGPSNEQY,TRBV7-2,TRBJ2-7
ASSPGGSSYNEQF,TRBV9,TRBJ2-1
ASSPPGGNGYGYT,TRBV7-8,TRBJ1-2
ASSPQLTGELF,TRBV4-3,TRBJ2-2
ASSGLAGGLETQY,TRBV2,TRBJ2-5
ASSPGLRGHNEQF,TRBV7-3,TRBJ2-1
ASSLSLGHRGVGIAKNIQY,TRBV7-6,TRBJ2-4
ASSLSIAGGNNEQF,TRBV6-5,TRBJ2-1
ASSPTGGSKDEQY,TRBV18,TRBJ2-7
ASSYDQGPGNTIY,TRBV6-5,TRBJ1-3